The subject of this entry is one TCR beta chain. This receptor's antigen is unknown. No base-level quality is on record; no much larger clone is a single base apart. This sample was taken from a study of control samples from healthy donors and cancer patients (dated by TCRdb to about 2020). Libraries came from the immunoSEQ multiplex PCR assay. Not all clones reach the TCRdb copy of this immuneACCESS table, which keeps in-frame sequences only. Checked studies attribute under half of the gap to unresolved V genes and leave the rest unexplained. The sample has thousands of clones on record, about 91% of them singletons. The top ten clones comprise 20% of the sample. The source material was PBMCs. The receptor was isolated from a man aged 60 to 75 with colorectal cancer.

DNA sequence: TGTGCCAGCAGTTTTTTTATCGGGGTTGTGGTAAACTATGGCTACACCTTC. Translated, it reads CASSFFIGVVVNYGYTF. The chain is assembled from TRBV28 and TRBJ1-2; a confident D gene designation cannot be given. From the cysteine through the phenylalanine, the CDR3 covers 17 amino acids. The DNA shown is the 51-base CDR3, in frame from base 1. The germline V gene sets CDR1 to MDHEN and CDR2 to SYDVKM. Cut back by 3 bases and 2 bases, the V and J ends lie 19 bases apart.